This T cell receptor beta chain was identified in a study of response to subunit inactivated influenza vaccine. V was shortened by 8 bases and J by 5 bases, with 16 bases between the two germline ends. The germline V gene encodes CDR1 MNHNS and CDR2 SASEGT. This CDR3 contains 14 residues. This clonotype was recorded many times. TCRdb called the RT-PCR reads again in MiXCR, with one record for every CDR3 protein. The sample includes roughly 620,000 distinct CDR3 sequences, about 11% of them seen just once. The data also belong to a second study, concerning T cells expressing NK-cell markers. That paper states: In generating TCR beta cDNA, 5'RACE template switching with UMIs was used. Among the eight sequenced donors, seven tested HCMV-seropositive and one tested seronegative. The dominant NKG2C+ clonotypes represented about 1.0-8% of CD8+ T cells in over 5 donors. For a handful of donors, these clonotypes were likewise the leading ones in the CD3+CD56-NKG2C+ fraction. Clarity on HCMV specificity was lacking for the expanded NKG2C+ T cell clones.

The gene calls are TRBV6-1 and TRBJ1-5, with D possibly matching TRBD1 (5 bases). The sample was PBMCs from blood, taken on the day of vaccination. The sequence was obtained from a man in his fifties or sixties who received an inactivated influenza vaccine. The CDR3 nucleotides are TGTGCCAGCCGACAGCCCAGTGACTATCAGCCCCAGCATTTT. Protein sequence: CASRQPSDYQPQHF.